The 13 T cell receptor beta chains listed next were all sequenced from one sample in a study of PD-1 blockade in mismatch repair-deficient tumors. Clones were sequenced by immunoSEQ multiplex PCR, and TCRdb holds only the in-frame ones, with some missing. This table has just over 25,000 clones, about 81% appearing once. The material was PBMCs, obtained before pembrolizumab treatment. Receptors originate from an adult with mismatch repair-deficient cancer.

This clone has more than one count but fewer than ten. The gene calls are TRBV10-1 and TRBJ2-7, with 7 nucleotides matching TRBD1. The CDR3 length is 15 residues. V dropped 6 bases and J dropped 0; count of bases not matched to a gene: 8. The germline V gene encodes CDR1 WNHNN and CDR2 SYGVQD (reference sequence). CDR3 sequence reads: CASRRQGLSSYEQYF. DNA of the CDR3: TGCGCCAGCAGACGACAGGGTCTGAGCTCCTACGAGCAGTACTTC.

The gene calls are TRBV28 and TRBJ2-7, with 12 positions matching TRBD2. CDR1 is MDHEN and CDR2 is SYDVKM in the germline V gene. V lost 6 bases and J lost 7; bases outside the gene matches: 10. The CDR3 runs 15 residues. The CDR3 coding sequence is TGTGCCAGCAGGCGCATGACTAGCGGGAGCCCGGAGCAGTACTTC. Translated, it gives CASRRMTSGSPEQYF.

The count of this clone is one. V and J are TRBV7-2 and TRBJ1-1, with a possible D match to TRBD1 (6 bases). In germline, CDR1 is SGHTA, CDR2 FQGNSA. V was cut by 2 bases and J by 1 base, with 17 bases left in between. The CDR3 runs to 17 residues. CDR3 sequence: CASSLSFGQPRNTEAFF. The DNA of the CDR3 is TGTGCCAGCAGCTTAAGTTTCGGACAGCCCCGGAACACTGAAGCTTTCTTT.

The chain has TRBV7-8 and TRBJ2-1, with 8 nucleotides matching TRBD1. The CDR3 runs to 16 residues. With V trimmed by 5 bases and J by 0 bases, 6 bases remained unmatched. The germline V gene encodes CDR1 SGHVS and CDR2 FQNEAQ. The CDR3 bases are TGTGCCAGCAGCCTAGTAACAGGGGGCTCCTACAATGAGCAGTTCTTC. It codes for CASSLVTGGSYNEQFF.

The chain carries TRBV7-3 and TRBJ2-3; D perhaps matches TRBD1 (6 bases). The germline V and J ends were trimmed by 5 bases and 2 bases, with 8 bases remaining between them. Germline lookup yields CDR1 SGHTA and CDR2 FQGTGA. The CDR3 loop spans 13 amino acids. As DNA, the CDR3 is TGTGCCAGCAGCCGGACAGTCACAGATACGCAGTATTTT. Translating gives CASSRTVTDTQYF. Full variable domain (rest looked up from reference TRBV7-3 and TRBJ2-3): GAGVSQTPSNKVTEKGKYVELRCDPISGHTALYWYRQSLGQGPEFLIYFQGTGAADDSGLPNDRFFAVRPEGSVSTLKIQRTERGDSAVYLCASSRTVTDTQYFGPGTRLTVL.

V usage is TRBV13 and J usage is TRBJ1-3; D gene unclear. Germline CDR1 and CDR2: PRHDT and FYEKMQ (reference sequence). Trimming stripped 4 bases from V and 0 bases from J, with 13 bases between. CDR3 length: 16 amino acids. The CDR3 loop reads CASSYGDGSSGNTIYF. CDR3 nucleotide sequence: TGTGCCAGCAGCTACGGGGATGGGAGCTCTGGAAACACCATATATTTT.

The chain has TRBV27 and TRBJ1-2; 8 nucleotides align to TRBD1. With 5 bases clipped from V and 4 bases from J, the junction kept 18 bases outside the gene matches. Looked up from germline, CDR1 is MNHEY and CDR2 is SMNVEV (reference sequence). The CDR3 runs 18 residues. The CDR3 sequence is CASSHDPTGEVGTYGYTF. In DNA, the CDR3 is TGTGCCAGCAGTCACGACCCGACAGGGGAAGTTGGGACCTATGGCTACACCTTC.

The chain joins TRBV14 to TRBJ2-7; TRBD1 matches 7 bases. After removal of 4 bases from V and 2 bases from J, the junction contained 2 bases not matched to a gene. This CDR3 comprises 13 residues. Per germline, CDR1 SGHDN and CDR2 FVKESK. This chain's CDR3 is CASSRDRAYEQYF. For the CDR3, the DNA is TGTGCCAGCAGCCGGGACAGAGCCTACGAGCAGTACTTC.

The V gene is TRBV9, the J gene TRBJ2-7, with 9 nucleotides matching TRBD1. This CDR3 contains 16 residues. V shed 3 bases, J shed 3 bases, and the junction held 10 bases outside the gene matches. CDR1 is SGDLS, CDR2 YYNGEE, per germline. As DNA, the CDR3 is TGTGCCAGCAGCGGGGGGACAGGGAGAATCGACTACGAGCAGTACTTC. This encodes CASSGGTGRIDYEQYF.

The genes are TRBV19 and TRBJ2-3, with TRBD2 identical over 12 bases. This CDR3 spans 15 amino acids. CDR1 LNHDA and CDR2 SQIVND come from the germline V gene (reference sequence). Trimming removed 3 bases from V and 6 bases from J; junction bases left unmatched: 4. The CDR3 region is CASSIFTSGRDTQYF. DNA for the CDR3: TGTGCCAGTAGTATCTTCACTAGCGGGAGGGATACGCAGTATTTT.

V gene TRBV4-1 combines with J gene TRBJ2-1, with 9 bases lining up with TRBD2. Germline V gives CDR1 MGHRA, CDR2 YSYEKL. The ends lost 4 bases at V and 0 bases at J; junction bases unmatched: 10. The CDR3 loop spans 18 amino acids. The CDR3 reads CASSRKTSGMSSYNEQFF. CDR3 coding DNA: TGCGCCAGCAGCCGGAAGACTAGCGGTATGAGCTCCTACAATGAGCAGTTCTTC.

This chain links TRBV27 with TRBJ2-7, with 8 bases aligning to TRBD2. The CDR3 loop spans 13 amino acids. The germline V gene has CDR1 MNHEY and CDR2 SMNVEV (reference sequence). The V segment lost 3 bases and the J segment 6 bases; nucleotides outside the gene matches: 4. The CDR3 here is CASSFGGAVEQYF. The CDR3 bases are TGTGCCAGCAGTTTCGGGGGGGCGGTCGAGCAGTACTTC.

This clone has only a few counts. The chain joins TRBV4-1 to TRBJ2-7, with 15 bases lining up with TRBD2. V lost 4 bases to trimming and J lost 4 bases; unmatched junction nucleotides: 2. CDR3 size: 15 residues. The V gene's germline CDR1 is MGHRA and CDR2 YSYEKL. CDR3 region: CASSRGLAGGYEQYF. CDR3 sequence (DNA): TGCGCCAGCAGCCGGGGACTAGCGGGGGGTTACGAGCAGTACTTC.